Shown below are 15 T cell receptor beta chains from a single sample sequenced in a study of T cells in localized non-small cell lung cancer. Here immunoSEQ multiplex PCR was the method, and the copy in TCRdb shows in-frame clones only, minus some. Altogether tens of thousands of clones are present, about four fifths being singletons, with the ten largest covering around 2.8%. Sequencing used peripheral blood, obtained before any cancer treatment. All receptors derive from a man aged 40 to 70 with stage I lung adenocarcinoma.

The J gene is TRBJ1-3, the V gene TRBV7-2, with 10 bases that match TRBD1. The germline gives CDR1 SGHTA, CDR2 FQGNSA. The CDR3 is 15 residues long. After removal of 4 bases from V and 0 bases from J, the junction contained 0 bases not matched to a gene. CDR3 in DNA: TGTGCCAGCAGCTGGACAGGGGGCTCTGGAAACACCATATATTTT. It specifies CASSWTGGSGNTIYF. Together with reference TRBV7-2 and TRBJ1-3, the CDR3 gives the full variable domain: GAGVSQSPSNKVTEKGKDVELRCDPISGHTALYWYRQSLGQGLEFLIYFQGNSAPDKSGLPSDRFSAERTGGSVSTLTIQRTQQEDSAVYLCASSWTGGSGNTIYFGEGSWLTVV.

The rearrangement joins TRBV6-6 to TRBJ2-5; perhaps D is TRBD1 or TRBD2 (5 bases each). The CDR3 length is 14 residues. In germline, CDR1 is MNHNY, CDR2 SVGAGI (reference sequence). V dropped 5 bases and J dropped 1 base, with 11 bases sitting between them. CDR3 bases: TGTGCCAGCAGTCCAGGGCTAGCCCAAGAGACCCAGTACTTC. This codes for CASSPGLAQETQYF.

The chain uses TRBV18 and TRBJ2-7; D unresolved. Trimming took off 5 bases at V and 0 bases at J, with 8 bases between the two ends. Germline loops: CDR1 KGHSH, CDR2 LQKENI. This CDR3 contains 13 residues. CDR3 amino acids: CASSDQSSYEQYF. CDR3 DNA: TGTGCCAGCTCAGATCAAAGCTCCTACGAGCAGTACTTC.

V and J are TRBV4-1 and TRBJ2-3; the match to TRBD2 covers 15 bases. Germline trimming cut 1 base from V and 5 bases from J; bases unmatched to any gene: 13. This CDR3 contains 20 residues. Germline V CDR1 and CDR2: MGHRA, YSYEKL. This CDR3 reads CASSQAPGTSGGRGQDTQYF. For the CDR3, the DNA is TGCGCCAGCAGCCAAGCACCCGGGACTAGCGGGGGGCGCGGACAAGATACGCAGTATTTT.

The J gene is TRBJ2-1, the V gene TRBV18, with TRBD2 as a possible D gene (5 bases). The germline V gene encodes CDR1 KGHSH and CDR2 LQKENI. V was clipped by 3 bases and J by 9 bases, with 6 bases between them. The CDR3 runs 11 residues. CDR3 nucleotide sequence: TGTGCCAGCTCACCCGCGGGTGAGCAGTTCTTC. This gives the protein CASSPAGEQFF.

The V and J genes are TRBV5-6 and TRBJ1-5; 9 bases map to TRBD1. The V segment lost 4 bases and the J segment 4 bases; nucleotides outside the gene matches: 9. The CDR3 is 16 residues long. In germline, CDR1 is SGHDT, CDR2 YYEEEE. CDR3 nucleotide sequence: TGTGCCAGCAGCCGGAGCACAGGGGGCGGGAATCAGCCCCAGCATTTT. Its translation is CASSRSTGGGNQPQHF.

This clone was counted at least ten times. The chain has TRBV18 and TRBJ1-1; D uncertain. Germline CDR1 and CDR2: KGHSH and LQKENI. This CDR3 has 12 amino acids. V gave up 4 bases and J gave up 1 base, with 4 bases separating them. The chain's CDR3 is CASSQKNTEAFF. In DNA, the CDR3 is TGTGCCAGCTCACAGAAGAACACTGAAGCTTTCTTT.

This chain connects TRBV6-1 to TRBJ1-3, with 7 bases lining up with TRBD1. The CDR3 is 15 residues long. The germline V gene encodes CDR1 MNHNS and CDR2 SASEGT. The V segment lost 5 bases and the J segment 1 base; nucleotides outside the gene matches: 5. CDR3 in amino acids: CASSPRDSSGNTIYF. CDR3 sequence (DNA): TGTGCCAGCAGTCCAAGGGACAGTTCTGGAAACACCATATATTTT.

The chain has TRBV7-2 and TRBJ1-1, with TRBD1 identical over 9 bases. Germline V gene lookup returns CDR1 SGHTA and CDR2 FQGNSA. This CDR3 has 16 residues. The V segment lost 5 bases and the J segment 3 bases; nucleotides outside the gene matches: 10. The CDR3 region has the DNA TGTGCCAGCAGCGCGAGCCTGGGACAGGGAGACACTGAAGCTTTCTTT. It is translated as CASSASLGQGDTEAFF.

The chain combines TRBV19 with TRBJ2-2, with 7 bases lining up with TRBD2. This CDR3 has 14 amino acids. Per germline, CDR1 LNHDA and CDR2 SQIVND (reference sequence). The junction had 1 base not matched to a gene; V was cut back by 3 bases and J by 3 bases. The CDR3 nucleotides are TGTGCCAGTAGTATTGCGGGGGACACCGGGGAGCTGTTTTTT. It encodes CASSIAGDTGELFF.

This CDR3 is CAISDTAGGGVQPQHF. The CDR3 DNA follows: TGTGCCATCAGTGATACAGCGGGAGGGGGAGTTCAGCCCCAGCATTTT. This chain links TRBV10-3 with TRBJ1-5, with a weak D call TRBD1 (6 bases). V was trimmed by 3 bases and J by 6 bases, leaving 18 bases between them. From germline, CDR1 is ENHRY and CDR2 SYGVKD. There are 16 residues in the CDR3.

The chain joins TRBV28 to TRBJ2-7; D assignment may be TRBD1 or TRBD2 (6 bases each). Germline loops: CDR1 MDHEN, CDR2 SYDVKM. The CDR3 has 18 amino acids. Trimming left V 6 bases short and J 2 bases short, with 26 bases between. The CDR3 sequence: CASRGGGGRELITYEQYF. The CDR3, as DNA: TGTGCCAGCAGGGGAGGAGGGGGAAGGGAGCTTATTACCTACGAGCAGTACTTC.

This chain joins TRBV27 and TRBJ2-7; no clear D. V gave up 3 bases and J gave up 4 bases, with 28 bases separating them. There are 19 residues in the CDR3. Germline values: CDR1 MNHEY, CDR2 SMNVEV (reference sequence). Written as DNA, the CDR3 is TGTGCCAGCAGTTTTAAAGTTGTCCCCGGGTTACTTGATCAATACGAGCAGTACTTC. Residues: CASSFKVVPGLLDQYEQYF.

The gene calls are TRBV4-1 and TRBJ1-1; unclear D gene. V lost 0 bases and J 7 bases, leaving 3 bases between the germline ends. CDR1 is MGHRA, CDR2 YSYEKL, per germline. There are 11 residues in the CDR3. This CDR3 is CASSQDSEAFF. The CDR3 DNA reads TGCGCCAGCAGCCAAGACAGTGAAGCTTTCTTT.

A few counts support this clone. The junction and the germline gene differ at one end; a read error may be behind it. The chain links TRBV7-9 to TRBJ2-3; D unresolved. Germline CDR1 SEHNR, CDR2 FQNEAQ (reference sequence). There are 11 residues in the CDR3. The CDR3 DNA is TGTGCCAGCAGCTTAGCTGGAGCCCCGGGTTTT. Residues: CASSLAGAPGF.